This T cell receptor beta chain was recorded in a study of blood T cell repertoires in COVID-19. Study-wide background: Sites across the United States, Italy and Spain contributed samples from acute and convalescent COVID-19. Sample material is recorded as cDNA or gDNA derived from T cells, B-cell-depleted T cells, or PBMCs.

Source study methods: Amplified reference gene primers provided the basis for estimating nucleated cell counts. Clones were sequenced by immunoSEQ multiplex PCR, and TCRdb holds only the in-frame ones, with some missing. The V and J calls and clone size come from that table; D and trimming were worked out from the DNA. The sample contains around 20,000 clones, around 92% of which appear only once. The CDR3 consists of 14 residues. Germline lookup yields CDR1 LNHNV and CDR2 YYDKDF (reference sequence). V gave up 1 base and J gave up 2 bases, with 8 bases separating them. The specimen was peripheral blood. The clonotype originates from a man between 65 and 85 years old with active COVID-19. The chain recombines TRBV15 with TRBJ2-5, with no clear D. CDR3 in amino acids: CATSRANTQETQYF. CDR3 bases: TGTGCCACCAGCAGAGCCAATACTCAAGAGACCCAGTACTTC.